This T cell receptor beta chain was documented in a study of T-cell reconstitution after alpha-beta-depleted transplantation in children. Losses at the gene ends were 1 base for V and 5 bases for J; bases not matched to a gene: 5. This CDR3 contains 14 residues. Germline loops: CDR1 SGHDT, CDR2 YYEEEE. The TCRbeta library incorporated unique molecular identifiers. TCRdb used MiXCR to reprocess the PCR reads, holding one entry per CDR3 protein. Of 60,000 to 80,000 distinct CDR3 sequences listed, 6% to 8.5% are singletons. The TCR originated in a human donor who donated a stem cell graft to a child with acute lymphoblastic leukemia. The chain recombines TRBV5-6 with TRBJ2-5; 7 bases align to TRBD2. This sample comprised PBMCs from the stem cell graft donor, obtained from the stem cell graft. The CDR3 region is CASSLREGLETQYF. CDR3 sequence (DNA): TGTGCCAGCAGCTTGAGGGAGGGGTTGGAGACCCAGTACTTC. The full variable domain, with the rest looked up from reference TRBV5-6 and TRBJ2-5, is DAGVTQSPTHLIKTRGQQVTLRCSPKSGHDTVSWYQQALGQGPQFIFQYYEEEERQRGNFPDRFSGHQFPNYSSELNVNALLLGDSALYLCASSLREGLETQYFGPGTRLLVL.